These 18 T cell receptor beta chains were sequenced from one sample in a study of identical twins. TCRdb independently ran MiXCR on the 5' RACE reads; one entry per CDR3 protein. The data hold some 570,000 distinct CDR3 sequences, with 20% to 25% observed a single time. This sample also appeared in a second study, on yellow fever vaccine responses in identical twins.

Sequences were obtained from CD4+ T cells sorted from blood. Receptors originate from a woman younger than 30 in good health.

This rearrangement joins TRBV6-4 to TRBJ2-1; D is possibly TRBD1 or TRBD2 (5 bases each). CDR1 is MRHNA, CDR2 SNTAGT, per germline. The CDR3 length is 14 residues. Trimming shortened V by 7 bases and J by 7 bases, and 17 bases separated the two germline ends. The CDR3 sequence: CASTRDGGENEQFF. As DNA, the CDR3 is TGTGCCAGCACCAGGGACGGTGGTGAAAATGAGCAGTTCTTC.

The J gene is TRBJ1-2, the V gene TRBV20-1, with D possibly TRBD1 on 6 matching bases. The length of the CDR3 is 13 residues. V lost 3 bases to trimming and J lost 4 bases, with 12 bases between them. Germline CDR1 DFQATT, CDR2 SNEGSKA (reference sequence). The chain's CDR3 is CSASKTGLYGYTF. CDR3 coding DNA: TGCAGTGCTAGTAAGACAGGACTCTATGGCTACACCTTC.

This clonotype was detected only a few times. This chain uses TRBV12-1 with TRBJ2-1. TRBV12-1 is listed as a pseudogene. The CDR3 is 12 residues long. CDR3 bases: TGTGCCAGCAGCTTTGCTAGCAATGAGCAGTTCTTC. It is translated as CASSFASNEQFF.

The table lists this clonotype with a few counts. The chain joins TRBV4-1 to TRBJ2-7; maybe TRBD2 (5 bases). Per germline, CDR1 MGHRA and CDR2 YSYEKL. V shed 2 bases and J shed 2 bases, with 19 bases lying between them. The CDR3 extends over 17 amino acids. The CDR3 sequence is CASSQQPMVGGTYEQYF. As DNA, the CDR3 is TGCGCCAGCAGCCAACAACCAATGGTTGGAGGTACCTACGAGCAGTACTTC.

V is TRBV20-1 and J is TRBJ2-7, with unresolved D. V was clipped by 0 bases and J by 0 bases, with 9 bases between them. This CDR3 spans 14 amino acids. Germline CDR1 and CDR2: DFQATT and SNEGSKA (reference sequence). CDR3 residues: CSARDWLSSYEQYF. The CDR3 nucleotides are TGCAGTGCTAGAGACTGGCTCAGCTCCTACGAGCAGTACTTC.

This clonotype was detected only a few times. This chain uses TRBV5-6 with TRBJ2-1; D gene uncertain. Trimming shortened V by 0 bases and J by 0 bases, and 7 bases separated the two germline ends. CDR1 SGHDT and CDR2 YYEEEE come from the germline V gene. The CDR3 has 15 amino acids. CDR3 DNA sequence: TGTGCCAGCAGCTTGGACTGGGTCTCCTACAATGAGCAGTTCTTC. This codes for CASSLDWVSYNEQFF.

The V gene is TRBV27, the J gene TRBJ2-3; a possible D gene is TRBD1 (5 bases). V was trimmed by 7 bases and J by 2 bases, leaving 10 bases between them. The germline V gene has CDR1 MNHEY and CDR2 SMNVEV (reference sequence). CDR3 size: 13 residues. Here the CDR3 DNA reads TGTGCCAGCATCAACAGGTTCACAGATACGCAGTATTTT. It is translated as CASINRFTDTQYF.

The chain has TRBV3-1 and TRBJ2-1, with TRBD2 matching 8 bases. The trim removed 8 bases at V and 6 bases at J, leaving 21 bases unmatched. Germline V gene lookup returns CDR1 LGHDT and CDR2 YNNKEL (reference sequence). The CDR3 has 18 amino acids. CDR3 region: CASCYFALLAGVVNEQFF. Here the CDR3 DNA reads TGTGCCAGCTGCTACTTCGCTCTTCTAGCGGGTGTAGTCAATGAGCAGTTCTTC.

This clonotype was seen repeatedly, ten times or more. The chain uses TRBV12-3 or TRBV12-4 and TRBJ1-1; D uncertain. This CDR3 has 14 residues. With 0 bases removed from V and 7 bases from J, the gap between germline ends came to 12 bases. The CDR3, as DNA: TGTGCCAGCAGTTTAGCCGACCTCATGGTTGAAGCTTTCTTT. It encodes CASSLADLMVEAFF.

This sequence joins TRBV13 and TRBJ2-2; 15 nucleotides agree with TRBD2. The J segment lost 5 bases and the V segment lost 5 bases, leaving 6 bases of the junction unmatched. Germline CDR1 and CDR2: PRHDT and FYEKMQ (reference sequence). The length of the CDR3 is 17 residues. CDR3 loop: CASSPGTSGGRTGELFF. The CDR3 DNA sequence: TGTGCCAGCAGCCCTGGGACTAGCGGGGGGCGGACCGGGGAGCTGTTTTTT.

The chain carries TRBV27 and TRBJ2-7; 8 bases are shared with TRBD2. V was pared by 2 bases and J by 3 bases, with 9 bases of the junction left unmatched. The CDR3 covers 16 residues. From germline, CDR1 is MNHEY and CDR2 SMNVEV (reference sequence). The DNA of the CDR3 is TGTGCCAGCAGTTTAGCCCCGCTAGCGGGCTACTACGAGCAGTACTTC. It specifies CASSLAPLAGYYEQYF.

This chain uses TRBV24-1 with TRBJ2-5, with TRBD2 matching 12 bases. In germline, CDR1 is KGHDR, CDR2 SFDVKD. This CDR3 region has 19 residues. V was pared by 0 bases and J by 4 bases, with 11 bases of the junction left unmatched. The CDR3 spells CATSDLGPTSGRRGETQYF. In DNA form, the CDR3 reads TGTGCCACCAGTGATTTGGGTCCGACTAGCGGGAGAAGGGGAGAGACCCAGTACTTC.

The rearrangement joins TRBV7-9 to TRBJ2-1; D remains ambiguous. The germline V and J ends were trimmed by 0 bases and 2 bases, with 5 bases remaining between them. Germline CDR1 SEHNR, CDR2 FQNEAQ (reference sequence). CDR3 length: 14 amino acids. The CDR3 protein is CASSLAVTYNEQFF. The DNA of the CDR3 is TGTGCCAGCAGCTTAGCGGTAACCTACAATGAGCAGTTCTTC.

This clonotype turned up a few times. The chain has TRBV20-1 and TRBJ2-1, with D possibly being TRBD1 or TRBD2 (6 bases each). The germline V gene has CDR1 DFQATT and CDR2 SNEGSKA (reference sequence). This CDR3 is 15 amino acids long. V was shortened by 5 bases and J by 1 base, with 15 bases between the two germline ends. In nucleotides, the CDR3 is TGCAGTGCTTACCTTGGGGGGCTTTCCTACAATGAGCAGTTCTTC. This gives the protein CSAYLGGLSYNEQFF.

A single count supports this clonotype. This sequence joins TRBV6-5 and TRBJ1-4; TRBD1 matches at 8 bases. Unmatched junction bases numbered 4, after V lost 2 bases and J lost 5 bases. The germline CDR1 and CDR2 sequences are MNHEY and SVGAGI. The CDR3 spans 15 residues. The CDR3: CASSYTRTGNEKLFF. The CDR3 coding sequence is TGTGCCAGCAGTTACACAAGGACAGGGAATGAAAAACTGTTTTTT.

The rearrangement joins TRBV10-3 to TRBJ2-2, with 8 bases identical to TRBD1. The germline V gene encodes CDR1 ENHRY and CDR2 SYGVKD. This CDR3 is built from 12 residues. V trimming: 10 bases; J trimming: 7 bases; junction bases outside the gene matches: 5. The CDR3 DNA is TGTGCCACAGCAGGGGGCGACGGGGAGCTGTTTTTT. Its protein product is CATAGGDGELFF.

A few counts support this clonotype. The J gene is TRBJ2-7, the V gene TRBV12-3 or TRBV12-4, with a tentative D call TRBD2 (5 bases). The ends were cut back, 3 bases at V and 3 bases at J, with 15 bases in the middle. The CDR3 loop spans 15 amino acids. The CDR3 DNA reads as TGTGCCAGCAGTTTGCGTGGGAGCCTCCTCTACGAGCAGTACTTC. This codes for CASSLRGSLLYEQYF.

This clonotype was counted between two and nine times. V and J are TRBV12-3 or TRBV12-4 and TRBJ2-5; 7 positions match TRBD2. This CDR3 region has 13 residues. V lost 6 bases and J lost 5; bases outside the gene matches: 6. In DNA, the CDR3 is TGTGCCAGCAGCCTTACTAGCGCTGAGACCCAGTACTTC. Protein: CASSLTSAETQYF.